The next 3 T cell receptor beta chains were all read from a single sample in a study of OX40 agonist ivuxolimab in advanced cancers. Data came from immunoSEQ multiplex PCR; TCRdb stores just in-frame clones and leaves some out. The sample lists 50,000 to 75,000 clones; over 75% were seen once. Sequences were derived from CD4+ or CD8+ T cells sorted from blood, sampled in a trial of the OX40 agonist ivuxolimab. The origin of the receptors is an adult with an advanced solid tumor such as melanoma, head and neck, liver or kidney cancer.

This chain uses TRBV5-1 with TRBJ2-3; D assignment may be TRBD1 or TRBD2 (5 bases each). V shed 0 bases and J shed 4 bases, with 12 bases lying between them. The CDR3 length is 15 residues. Germline V gene data show CDR1 as SGHRS and CDR2 as YFSETQ. Here the CDR3 reads CASSLDRTAADTQYF. CDR3 nucleotides: TGCGCCAGCAGCTTGGACAGGACTGCGGCAGATACGCAGTATTTT.

The chain uses TRBV12-1 and TRBJ1-2. TRBV12-1 corresponds to a pseudogene. The CDR3 has 15 amino acids. CDR3 residues: CASSAPGRSLYGYTF. The CDR3 DNA sequence: TGTGCCAGCAGCGCTCCGGGACGGAGTCTCTATGGCTACACCTTC.

Note on this clone: The junction does not match germline at one end; this may be a read error. The V call is TRBV6-6, the J call TRBJ2-1; D is undetermined. Germline loops: CDR1 MNHNY, CDR2 SVGAGI (reference sequence). The CDR3 is 11 residues long. The CDR3 region is CASRYYNEQFF. The CDR3 bases are TGTGCCAGCAGGTACTACAATGAGCAGTTCTTC.